These 22 T cell receptor beta chains came from one sample sequenced in a study of cytomegalovirus exposure and HLA in healthy donors. In the PCR, 60 Vbeta and 13 Jbeta primers were used. Repertoires were generated with immunoSEQ multiplex PCR, while TCRdb's copy carries only in-frame clones and drops some. In the table there are 160,000 or so clones, about 80% of which are singletons. Sequencing was performed on PBMCs. These receptors came from a man aged 35-49 years in good health and CMV-seronegative.

This clone was detected a few times. The rearrangement joins TRBV5-4 to TRBJ2-4, with D unclear. Trimming shortened V by 3 bases and J by 5 bases, and 9 bases separated the two germline ends. Germline-derived CDR1 and CDR2 are SGHNT and YYREEE (reference sequence). This CDR3 region has 13 residues. CDR3 nucleotide sequence: TGTGCCAGCAGCTCCCCCCCGGAAAACATTCAGTACTTC. As protein: CASSSPPENIQYF.

J is TRBJ1-1 and V is TRBV14; D is undetermined. The CDR3 extends over 17 amino acids. Germline V gives CDR1 SGHDN, CDR2 FVKESK. Trimming took 3 bases from V and 4 from J, leaving 21 bases between them. For the CDR3, the DNA is TGTGCCAGCAGCCATCTGAGGGATCGAGCGGCGGGCACTGAAGCTTTCTTT. It codes for CASSHLRDRAAGTEAFF.

The DNA for the CDR3 is TGTGCCAGCAGTGTATTCATGAACACTGAAGCTTTCTTT. Translating gives CASSVFMNTEAFF. The chain uses TRBV9 and TRBJ1-1; no clear D. CDR1 is SGDLS and CDR2 is YYNGEE in the germline V gene. V was pared by 5 bases and J by 0 bases, with 8 bases between. The CDR3 contains 13 residues.

The CDR3 DNA sequence: TGTGCCAGTAGTGCGGGGCGGCGGAACACCGGGGAGCTGTTTTTT. Protein: CASSAGRRNTGELFF. The V gene is TRBV19, the J gene TRBJ2-2, with a possible D match to TRBD2 (6 bases). CDR3 length equals 15 residues. Trimming left V 5 bases short and J 1 base short, with 11 bases between. In germline, CDR1 is LNHDA, CDR2 SQIVND (reference sequence).

CDR3 residues: CASSLKSSGSSYEQYF. CDR3 coding DNA: TGCGCCAGCAGCCTCAAATCTAGCGGGTCCTCCTACGAGCAGTACTTC. The chain joins TRBV4-1 to TRBJ2-7; 8 nucleotides agree with TRBD2. CDR1 is MGHRA, CDR2 YSYEKL, per germline. Losses at the gene ends were 4 bases for V and 0 bases for J; bases not matched to a gene: 8. The CDR3 is made up of 16 amino acids.

The chain has TRBV19 and TRBJ1-5, with TRBD1 matching 7 bases. The CDR3 spans 12 residues. V shed 9 bases and J 4 bases; nucleotides not matched to a gene: 3. Germline V CDR1 and CDR2: LNHDA, SQIVND (reference sequence). The CDR3: CASRQGNQPQHF. In DNA form, the CDR3 reads TGTGCCAGCAGACAGGGAAATCAGCCCCAGCATTTT.

The chain employs TRBV10-3 and TRBJ2-1; tentatively, D is TRBD2 (5 bases). Trimming shortened V by 7 bases and J by 5 bases, and 12 bases separated the two germline ends. CDR3 length: 13 residues. Germline V gene lookup returns CDR1 ENHRY and CDR2 SYGVKD. CDR3 coding DNA: TGTGCCATCAAGGGAGTCGGGCACAATGAGCAGTTCTTC. Translated, it gives CAIKGVGHNEQFF.

This clone was picked up a small number of times. This chain uses TRBV4-1 with TRBJ2-7, with a tentative D call TRBD2 (6 bases). Germline CDR1 reads MGHRA; CDR2 reads YSYEKL. This CDR3 has 15 amino acids. The V and J ends lost 1 base and 4 bases respectively, with 14 bases between them. The CDR3 DNA sequence: TGCGCCAGCAGCCAAGCGTCTATCGGGGGATACGAGCAGTACTTC. Translating it yields CASSQASIGGYEQYF.

The chain combines TRBV18 with TRBJ2-7, with D maybe TRBD1 (6 bases). The CDR3 covers 15 residues. V lost 6 bases and J lost 1, with 16 bases in between. The germline V gene has CDR1 KGHSH and CDR2 LQKENI. CDR3 residues: CASSAGDATSYEQYV. For the CDR3, the DNA is TGTGCCAGCTCCGCAGGGGACGCGACGTCCTACGAGCAGTACGTC.

The chain carries TRBV25-1 and TRBJ1-6, with a tentative D call TRBD1 (5 bases). Germline V gene data show CDR1 as MGHDK and CDR2 as SYGVNS. CDR3 size: 14 residues. V was shortened by 1 base and J by 11 bases, with 12 bases between the two germline ends. The CDR3 DNA sequence: TGTGCCAGCAGTGAATCGGGGGTGTGGACACCCCTCCACTTT. Translation: CASSESGVWTPLHF.

This clone was counted a single time. The rearrangement joins TRBV7-9 to TRBJ1-1; D is ambiguous. In germline, CDR1 is SEHNR, CDR2 FQNEAQ (reference sequence). The length of the CDR3 is 13 residues. Trimming left V 7 bases short and J 1 base short, with 10 bases between. The CDR3: CASNIDSNTEAFF. The DNA of the CDR3 is TGTGCCAGCAACATTGACTCGAACACTGAAGCTTTCTTT.

This clone was seen more than once but under ten times. The genes are TRBV12-2 and TRBJ2-3; the DNA was not used to check the table's D call, TRBD2. TRBV12-2 is an annotated pseudogene. The CDR3 covers 15 residues. The CDR3 DNA sequence: TGTGCAAGTCGCTTTGGTAGCCCCCGCACAGATACGCAGTATTTT. Its translation: CASRFGSPRTDTQYF.

This clone was observed a handful of times. The chain employs TRBV2 and TRBJ2-2; 7 nucleotides agree with TRBD1. V was pared by 10 bases and J by 5 bases, with 13 bases of the junction left unmatched. CDR3 size: 15 residues. Germline lookup yields CDR1 SNHLY and CDR2 FYNNEI. CDR3 amino acids: CATADGTVNTGELFF. Written as DNA, the CDR3 is TGTGCCACGGCGGACGGGACAGTAAATACCGGGGAGCTGTTTTTT.

The chain links TRBV11-2 to TRBJ2-7; 7 bases line up with TRBD1. Germline V lookup: CDR1 SGHAT, CDR2 FQNNGV. The CDR3 extends over 14 amino acids. The ends lost 3 bases at V and 3 bases at J; junction bases unmatched: 5. The CDR3 DNA reads as TGTGCCAGCAGCTTCTCGACAGGGAACTACGAGCAGTACGTC. It encodes CASSFSTGNYEQYV.

This clone was seen only once. The gene calls are TRBV18 and TRBJ2-5; TRBD1 aligns across 8 bases. The end of the DNA is better explained by TRBJ2-7, so the J call may be wrong. The CDR3 has 15 residues. Germline V gene data show CDR1 as KGHSH and CDR2 as LQKENI. The CDR3 spells CASSPAGQDSYEQYF. The CDR3 DNA reads as TGTGCCAGCTCACCAGCGGGACAGGACTCCTACGAGCAGTACTTC.

V usage is TRBV7-2 and J usage is TRBJ2-3; possible D gene TRBD2, 6 bases. The V end was cut by 5 bases, the J end by 1 base, with 10 bases between. The CDR3 is made up of 14 amino acids. Germline V CDR1 and CDR2: SGHTA, FQGNSA. This CDR3 reads CASSEGGGTDTQYF. The CDR3 DNA is TGTGCCAGCAGCGAGGGAGGTGGCACAGATACGCAGTATTTT.

The genes are TRBV9 and TRBJ1-1; D gene uncertain. The CDR3 runs 14 residues. Germline CDR1 and CDR2: SGDLS and YYNGEE. V lost 3 bases and J 1 base, leaving 10 bases between the germline ends. CDR3 protein: CASSAIQQNTEAFF. The DNA for the CDR3 is TGTGCCAGCAGCGCGATACAGCAGAACACTGAAGCTTTCTTT.

In its sample, this clone was seen once. Other DNA sequences in the same sample also yield this CDR3. The rearrangement uses TRBV28 and TRBJ2-3; the D gene is possibly TRBD2 (6 bases). This CDR3 has 14 amino acids. The V and J ends lost 5 bases and 0 bases respectively, with 9 bases between them. CDR1 MDHEN and CDR2 SYDVKM come from the germline V gene. CDR3 protein: CASSLGGSTDTQYF. The CDR3 nucleotides read TGTGCCAGCAGTCTCGGGGGTAGCACAGATACGCAGTATTTT.

This clone showed up just once. CDR3 residues: CASSLWLRGISGNTIYF. The DNA of the CDR3 is TGCGCCAGCAGCTTGTGGCTGAGGGGGATCTCTGGAAACACCATATATTTT. This chain joins TRBV5-1 and TRBJ1-3; TRBD1 is a possible D gene (6 bases). The CDR3 is 17 amino acids. Trimming removed 1 base from V and 0 bases from J, with 14 bases in between. Germline loops: CDR1 SGHRS, CDR2 YFSETQ.

The sample holds a few counts of this clone. The rearrangement joins TRBV2 to TRBJ1-1, with 10 nucleotides matching TRBD1. V was clipped by 7 bases and J by 7 bases; unmatched bases: 6. This CDR3 spans 13 amino acids. Germline V lookup: CDR1 SNHLY, CDR2 FYNNEI. The CDR3 nucleotides read TGTGCCAGCATTGGACAGGGGGGGTATGAAGCTTTCTTT. Translation: CASIGQGGYEAFF. The full variable domain, rest sourced from reference TRBV2 and TRBJ1-1, is EPEVTQTPSHQVTQMGQEVILRCVPISNHLYFYWYRQILGQKVEFLVSFYNNEISEKSEIFDDQFSVERPDGSNFTLKIRSTKLEDSAMYFCASIGQGGYEAFFGQGTRLTVV.

V is TRBV27 and J is TRBJ2-1; D gene unclear. Looked up from germline, CDR1 is MNHEY and CDR2 is SMNVEV (reference sequence). The CDR3 has 11 residues. V was clipped by 9 bases and J by 4 bases, with 7 bases between them. The CDR3 region is CASHGYNEQFF. As DNA, the CDR3 is TGTGCCAGTCACGGGTACAATGAGCAGTTCTTC.

This clone was found a few times. The rearrangement joins TRBV30 to TRBJ2-1; tentative D call: TRBD2 (6 bases). Germline V gene lookup returns CDR1 GTSNPN and CDR2 SVGIG (reference sequence). The CDR3 totals 15 residues. Trimming took 1 base from V and 4 from J, leaving 14 bases between them. CDR3 sequence (DNA): TGTGCCTGGAGTGGGGGCCTAGCGCCATACAATGAGCAGTTCTTC. It is translated as CAWSGGLAPYNEQFF.